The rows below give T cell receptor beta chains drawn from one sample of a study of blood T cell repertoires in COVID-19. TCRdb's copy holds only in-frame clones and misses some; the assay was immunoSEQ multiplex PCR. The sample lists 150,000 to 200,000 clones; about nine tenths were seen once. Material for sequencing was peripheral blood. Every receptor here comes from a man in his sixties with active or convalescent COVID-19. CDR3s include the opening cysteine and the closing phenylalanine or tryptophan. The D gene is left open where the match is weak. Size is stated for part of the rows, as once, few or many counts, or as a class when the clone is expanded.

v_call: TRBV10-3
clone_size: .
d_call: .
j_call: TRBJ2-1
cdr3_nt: TGTGCCATCAGTCCCCTAAATCGGGGGTACGATGAGCAGTTCTTC
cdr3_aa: CAISPLNRGYDEQFF

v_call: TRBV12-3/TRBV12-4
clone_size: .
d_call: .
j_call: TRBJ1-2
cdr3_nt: TGTGCCAGCAGGAGAGGGGGGGAGGAAGGCTACACCTTC
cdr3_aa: CASRRGGEEGYTF

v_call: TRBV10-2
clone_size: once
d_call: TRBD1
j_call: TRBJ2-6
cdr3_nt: TGCGCCAGCAGGAAGGGACAGAAAGACTCTGGGGCCAACGTCCTGACTTTC
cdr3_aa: CASRKGQKDSGANVLTF

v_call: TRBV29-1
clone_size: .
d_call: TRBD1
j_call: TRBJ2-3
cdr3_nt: TGCAGCGCTTCGTCTGGGACAGGGAACACAGATACGCAGTATTTT
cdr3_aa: CSASSGTGNTDTQYF

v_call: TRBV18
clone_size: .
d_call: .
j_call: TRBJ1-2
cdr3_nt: TGTGCCAGCGTCCCCGGGGGGGCGACCTATGGCTACACCTTC
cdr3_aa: CASVPGGATYGYTF

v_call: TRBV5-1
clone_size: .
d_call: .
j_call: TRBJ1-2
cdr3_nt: TGCGCCAGCAGCTTTCAGAACTATGGCTACACCTTC
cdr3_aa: CASSFQNYGYTF

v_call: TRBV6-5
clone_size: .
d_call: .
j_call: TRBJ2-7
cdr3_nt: TGTGCCAGCAGTTATTCGACAGGAGACTACGAGCAGTACTTC
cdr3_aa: CASSYSTGDYEQYF

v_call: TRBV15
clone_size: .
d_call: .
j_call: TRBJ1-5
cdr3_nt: TGTGCCACCAGCAGTGGACAGATCGATAGCAATCAGCCCCAGCATTTT
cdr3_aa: CATSSGQIDSNQPQHF

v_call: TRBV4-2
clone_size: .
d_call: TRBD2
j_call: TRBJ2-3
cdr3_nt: TGTGCCAGCAGCCAAGATTGGAGTAGCGGGGGGACGGATACGCAGTATTTT
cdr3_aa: CASSQDWSSGGTDTQYF

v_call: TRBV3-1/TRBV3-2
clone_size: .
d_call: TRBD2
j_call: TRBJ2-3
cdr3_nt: TGTGCCAGCAGCCAAAGGACTAGCGGGGGGTGGACAGATACGCAGTATTTT
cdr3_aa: CASSQRTSGGWTDTQYF

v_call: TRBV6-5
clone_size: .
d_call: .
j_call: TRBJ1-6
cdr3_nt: TGTGCCAGCAGTTACGCCCCGTTGGCGGGGAATTCACCCCTCCACTTT
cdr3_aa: CASSYAPLAGNSPLHF

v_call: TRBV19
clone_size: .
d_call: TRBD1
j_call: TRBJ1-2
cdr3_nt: TGTGCCAGTAGTACAAGCACCGACAGGGCCTGGGGCTACACCTTC
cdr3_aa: CASSTSTDRAWGYTF

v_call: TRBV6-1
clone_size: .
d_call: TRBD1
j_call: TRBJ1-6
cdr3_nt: TGTGCCAGCAGTGAAGTGGGACAGAAGAATTCACCCCTCCACTTT
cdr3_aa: CASSEVGQKNSPLHF

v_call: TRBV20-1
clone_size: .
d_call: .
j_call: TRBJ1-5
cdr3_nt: TGCAGTGCTAGTTTGGGCAGGACATTGAATCAGCCCCAGCATTTT
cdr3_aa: CSASLGRTLNQPQHF

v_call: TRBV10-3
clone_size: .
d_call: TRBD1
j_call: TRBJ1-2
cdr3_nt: TGTGCCATCAGTGGGACAGGGATGAACTATGGCTACACCTTC
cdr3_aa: CAISGTGMNYGYTF

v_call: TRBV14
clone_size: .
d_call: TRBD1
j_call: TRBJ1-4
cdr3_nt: TGTGCCAGCAGCCGCTTTGTTGGCAGGGGGCCGGGTGAAAAACTGTTTTTT
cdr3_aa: CASSRFVGRGPGEKLFF

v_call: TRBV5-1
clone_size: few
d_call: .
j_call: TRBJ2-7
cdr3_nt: TGCGCCAGCAGCTCCGGTCCCGGGACATTCCCCTACGAGCAGTACTTC
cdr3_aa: CASSSGPGTFPYEQYF

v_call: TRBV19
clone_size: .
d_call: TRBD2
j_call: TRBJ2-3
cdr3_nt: TGTGCCAGTAGTATAGGGCGTGGGCGGGGGGCCTTCATGGATACGCAGTATTTT
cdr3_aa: CASSIGRGRGAFMDTQYF

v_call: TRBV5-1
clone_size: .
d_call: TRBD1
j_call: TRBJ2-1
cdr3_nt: TGCGCCAGCAGCCAAGGGACAGGGCCTAGCAATGAGCAGTTCTTC
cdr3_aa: CASSQGTGPSNEQFF

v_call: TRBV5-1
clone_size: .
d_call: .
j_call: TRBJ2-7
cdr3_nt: TGCGCCAGCAGCGGTGGGGGGAGCTCCTACGAGCAGTACTTC
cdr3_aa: CASSGGGSSYEQYF

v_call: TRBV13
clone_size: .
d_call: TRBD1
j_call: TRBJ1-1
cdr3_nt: TGTGCCAGCAGCGTAGACAGGGGGACTGAAGCTTTCTTT
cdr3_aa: CASSVDRGTEAFF

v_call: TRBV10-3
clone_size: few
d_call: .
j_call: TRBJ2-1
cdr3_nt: TGTGCCATCAGTGAGCGAGAGACTTACAATGAGCAGTTCTTC
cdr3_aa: CAISERETYNEQFF

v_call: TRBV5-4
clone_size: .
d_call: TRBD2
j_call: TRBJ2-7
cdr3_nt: TGTGCCAGCAGCGCCGACCCGGGACTAGCGGGACTCGAGCAGTACTTC
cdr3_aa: CASSADPGLAGLEQYF

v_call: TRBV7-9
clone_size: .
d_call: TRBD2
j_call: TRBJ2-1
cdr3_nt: TGTGCCAGCAGCTCCTCTAGCGGGGGCTCCTACAATGAGCAGTTCTTC
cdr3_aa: CASSSSSGGSYNEQFF

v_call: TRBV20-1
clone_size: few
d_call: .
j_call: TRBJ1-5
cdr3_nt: TGCAGTGCGGCAAGCAATCAGCCCCAGCATTTT
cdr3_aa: CSAASNQPQHF

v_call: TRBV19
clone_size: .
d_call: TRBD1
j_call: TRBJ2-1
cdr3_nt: TGTGCCAGTAGCATCGATGGCACAGGGGTAGGAAAGGAGCAGTTCTTC
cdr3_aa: CASSIDGTGVGKEQFF

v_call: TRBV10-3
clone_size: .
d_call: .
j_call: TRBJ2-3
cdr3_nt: TGTGCCATCAGTAGACAGACGGATACGCAGTATTTT
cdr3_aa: CAISRQTDTQYF

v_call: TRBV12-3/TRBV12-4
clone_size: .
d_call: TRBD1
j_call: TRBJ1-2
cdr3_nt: TGTGCCAGCAGTTACAGGGGATCCTATGGCTACACCTTC
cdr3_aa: CASSYRGSYGYTF

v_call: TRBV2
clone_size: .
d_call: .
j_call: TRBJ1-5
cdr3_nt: TGTGCCAGCAGTCTAAGTAGCAATCAGCCCCAGCATTTT
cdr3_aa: CASSLSSNQPQHF

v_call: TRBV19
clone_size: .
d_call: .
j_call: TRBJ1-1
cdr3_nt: TGTGCCAGTAGTATAGGGGCCGGTAGGGGAAACACTGAAGCTTTCTTT
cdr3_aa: CASSIGAGRGNTEAFF

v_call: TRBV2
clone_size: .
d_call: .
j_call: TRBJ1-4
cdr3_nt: TGTGCCAGCACCTTAGACACCCGTAATGAAAAACTGTTTTTT
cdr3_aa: CASTLDTRNEKLFF

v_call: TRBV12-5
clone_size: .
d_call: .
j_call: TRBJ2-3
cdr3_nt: TGTGCTAGTGCCGTGGGGGCAGGGTCACCCACAGATACGCAGTATTTT
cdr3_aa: CASAVGAGSPTDTQYF

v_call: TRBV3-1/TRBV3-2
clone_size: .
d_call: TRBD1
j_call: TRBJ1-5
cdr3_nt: TGTGCCAGCAGCCAGGGGACAGGCCGGGGTCAGCCCCAGCATTTT
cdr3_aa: CASSQGTGRGQPQHF

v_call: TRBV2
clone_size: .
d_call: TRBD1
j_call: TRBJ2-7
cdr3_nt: TGTGCCAGCGCTCCGGGACAGCCGTACGAGCAGTACTTC
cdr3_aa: CASAPGQPYEQYF

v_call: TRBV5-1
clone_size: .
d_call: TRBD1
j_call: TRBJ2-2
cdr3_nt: TGCGCCAGCAGCTTGTCAGGGGGCTCTGCCGGGGAGCTGTTTTTT
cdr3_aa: CASSLSGGSAGELFF

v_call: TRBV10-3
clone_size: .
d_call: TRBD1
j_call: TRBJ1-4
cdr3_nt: TGTGCCATCAGTACGGGACAGGGGGGTTCTAATGAAAAACTGTTTTTT
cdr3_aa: CAISTGQGGSNEKLFF

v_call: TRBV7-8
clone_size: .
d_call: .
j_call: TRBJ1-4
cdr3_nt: TGTGCCAGCAGCTTAATCCTTGCAGGGCGTTCTGCAACTAATGAAAAACTGTTTTTT
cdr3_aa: CASSLILAGRSATNEKLFF

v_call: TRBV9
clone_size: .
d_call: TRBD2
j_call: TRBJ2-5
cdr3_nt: TGTGCCAGCAGCGTAGGCGGGAGGCTCGGTGAGACCCAGTACTTC
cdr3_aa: CASSVGGRLGETQYF